This TCR beta chain was observed in a study of post-analysis software for immune sequencing data. Broader study findings: Significantly decreased normalized Chao1 diversity was recorded for multiple sclerosis patients relative to controls. F measure clustering grouped samples strongly by preparation batch. About 5 TRBV segments occurring more often in patients than controls included TRBV5-6, TRBV5-1 and TRBV20-1.

Unique molecular identifiers tagged the TCR beta cDNA libraries. Each sample of about 0.9 to 11 million input T cells yielded roughly 500,000 cDNA molecules, so each molecule approximated one T cell. MiXCR, run by TCRdb on the PCR reads, gives a single entry per CDR3 protein. This table holds roughly 730,000 distinct CDR3 sequences, roughly 27% found once. Germline V CDR1 and CDR2: DFQATT, SNEGSKA (reference sequence). This CDR3 spans 14 amino acids. As for this clonotype: Its antigen is as yet unknown. An end of the junction does not agree with germline; a read error may underlie this.

Sequencing was done on a sample of blood. The V gene is TRBV20-1, the J gene TRBJ2-1, with 7 nucleotides matching TRBD2. The source of this sequence is a girl aged 10 to 17 with multiple sclerosis. CDR3 sequence: CSTSEPLRYNEQFF. In DNA form, the CDR3 reads TGCAGTACTAGCGAGCCCTTGAGGTACAATGAGCAGTTCTTC.